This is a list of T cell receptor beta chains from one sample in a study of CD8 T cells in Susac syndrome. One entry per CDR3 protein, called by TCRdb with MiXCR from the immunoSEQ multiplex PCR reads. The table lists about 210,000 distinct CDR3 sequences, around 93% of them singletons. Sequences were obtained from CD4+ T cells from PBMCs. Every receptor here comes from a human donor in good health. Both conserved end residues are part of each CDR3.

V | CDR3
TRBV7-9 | CASSLEGQGTDEQYF
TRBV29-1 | CSVGPGNEQFF
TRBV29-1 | CSVRGRDGEKLFF
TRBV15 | CATREGVGGNTEAFF
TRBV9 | CASSVGTGGNSPLHF
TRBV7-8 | CASSRRTGVTEAFF
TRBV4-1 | CASSSGSYNEQFF
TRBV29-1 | CSVEEGLGQPQHF
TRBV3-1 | CASSQDWAVPTLHF
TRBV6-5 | CASSYWRGRSTDTQYF
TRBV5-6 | CASSLWGGVMNEQFF
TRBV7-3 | CASRGTGDGYTF
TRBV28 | CASSLRVSYGYTF
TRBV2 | CASSETGLSGEQFF
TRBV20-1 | CSANGQGTGEQYF
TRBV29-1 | CTSSQAGGYTEAFF
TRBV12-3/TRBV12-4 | CASSLGQLNTEAFF
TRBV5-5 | CASSLGQARRGYTF
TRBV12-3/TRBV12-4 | CASSSRKLGEQYF
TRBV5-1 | CASSSDITGGRTGELFF
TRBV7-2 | CASSLKQEGYTF
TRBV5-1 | CASSLAGGYEFF
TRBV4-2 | CASSQRGNNEQFF
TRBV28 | CASTLGLDGQPQHF
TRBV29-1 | CSADRVSSYNEQFF
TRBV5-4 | CASSPPGDTQYF
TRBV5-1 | CASSPDRQGYTEAFF
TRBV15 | CATSRGSGRDQPQHF
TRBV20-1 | CSARDPSRKHKNTGELFF
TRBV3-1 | CASSQGPGRVGTEAFF
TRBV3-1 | CASSPWSSGVADTQYF
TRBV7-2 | CASSSGPTLGETQYF
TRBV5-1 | CASSQTGFADTQYF
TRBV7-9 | CASSSQGATGTEAFF
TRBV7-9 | CASSLEANTGELFF
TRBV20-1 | CSAPRPAGGSYNEQFF
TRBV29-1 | CSVETDRAEQYF
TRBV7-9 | CASSLGTDAVRTQYF
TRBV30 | CAWSLRGASSTDTQYF
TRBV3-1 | CASSQVLRTGAKNIQYF
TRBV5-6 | CASSFGLEKLFF
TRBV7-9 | CASSLRTPGLSTDTQYF
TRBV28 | CASSSLQPQHF
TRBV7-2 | CASSFAQGGGGYTF
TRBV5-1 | CASSPGPPKQETQYF
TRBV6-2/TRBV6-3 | CASSTQRTGDYTF
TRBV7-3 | CASSPGGAETQYF
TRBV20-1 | CSASTQGAGVKNIQYF
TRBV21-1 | CASSIKKNPVYEQYF
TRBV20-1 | CSARDKGHIGGYTF
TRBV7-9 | CASRFSGGPRETQYF
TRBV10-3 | CAISAYQETQYF
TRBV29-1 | CSVVVRYSDEQFF
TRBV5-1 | CASSLLQGNNSPLHF
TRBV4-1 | CASSHQGAEVADTQYF
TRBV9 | CASSEEDGVNTEAFF
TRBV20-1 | CSASGQSYGNEQFF
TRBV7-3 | CASSLPGLAGANEQFF
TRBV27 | CASSPWTSYEQYF